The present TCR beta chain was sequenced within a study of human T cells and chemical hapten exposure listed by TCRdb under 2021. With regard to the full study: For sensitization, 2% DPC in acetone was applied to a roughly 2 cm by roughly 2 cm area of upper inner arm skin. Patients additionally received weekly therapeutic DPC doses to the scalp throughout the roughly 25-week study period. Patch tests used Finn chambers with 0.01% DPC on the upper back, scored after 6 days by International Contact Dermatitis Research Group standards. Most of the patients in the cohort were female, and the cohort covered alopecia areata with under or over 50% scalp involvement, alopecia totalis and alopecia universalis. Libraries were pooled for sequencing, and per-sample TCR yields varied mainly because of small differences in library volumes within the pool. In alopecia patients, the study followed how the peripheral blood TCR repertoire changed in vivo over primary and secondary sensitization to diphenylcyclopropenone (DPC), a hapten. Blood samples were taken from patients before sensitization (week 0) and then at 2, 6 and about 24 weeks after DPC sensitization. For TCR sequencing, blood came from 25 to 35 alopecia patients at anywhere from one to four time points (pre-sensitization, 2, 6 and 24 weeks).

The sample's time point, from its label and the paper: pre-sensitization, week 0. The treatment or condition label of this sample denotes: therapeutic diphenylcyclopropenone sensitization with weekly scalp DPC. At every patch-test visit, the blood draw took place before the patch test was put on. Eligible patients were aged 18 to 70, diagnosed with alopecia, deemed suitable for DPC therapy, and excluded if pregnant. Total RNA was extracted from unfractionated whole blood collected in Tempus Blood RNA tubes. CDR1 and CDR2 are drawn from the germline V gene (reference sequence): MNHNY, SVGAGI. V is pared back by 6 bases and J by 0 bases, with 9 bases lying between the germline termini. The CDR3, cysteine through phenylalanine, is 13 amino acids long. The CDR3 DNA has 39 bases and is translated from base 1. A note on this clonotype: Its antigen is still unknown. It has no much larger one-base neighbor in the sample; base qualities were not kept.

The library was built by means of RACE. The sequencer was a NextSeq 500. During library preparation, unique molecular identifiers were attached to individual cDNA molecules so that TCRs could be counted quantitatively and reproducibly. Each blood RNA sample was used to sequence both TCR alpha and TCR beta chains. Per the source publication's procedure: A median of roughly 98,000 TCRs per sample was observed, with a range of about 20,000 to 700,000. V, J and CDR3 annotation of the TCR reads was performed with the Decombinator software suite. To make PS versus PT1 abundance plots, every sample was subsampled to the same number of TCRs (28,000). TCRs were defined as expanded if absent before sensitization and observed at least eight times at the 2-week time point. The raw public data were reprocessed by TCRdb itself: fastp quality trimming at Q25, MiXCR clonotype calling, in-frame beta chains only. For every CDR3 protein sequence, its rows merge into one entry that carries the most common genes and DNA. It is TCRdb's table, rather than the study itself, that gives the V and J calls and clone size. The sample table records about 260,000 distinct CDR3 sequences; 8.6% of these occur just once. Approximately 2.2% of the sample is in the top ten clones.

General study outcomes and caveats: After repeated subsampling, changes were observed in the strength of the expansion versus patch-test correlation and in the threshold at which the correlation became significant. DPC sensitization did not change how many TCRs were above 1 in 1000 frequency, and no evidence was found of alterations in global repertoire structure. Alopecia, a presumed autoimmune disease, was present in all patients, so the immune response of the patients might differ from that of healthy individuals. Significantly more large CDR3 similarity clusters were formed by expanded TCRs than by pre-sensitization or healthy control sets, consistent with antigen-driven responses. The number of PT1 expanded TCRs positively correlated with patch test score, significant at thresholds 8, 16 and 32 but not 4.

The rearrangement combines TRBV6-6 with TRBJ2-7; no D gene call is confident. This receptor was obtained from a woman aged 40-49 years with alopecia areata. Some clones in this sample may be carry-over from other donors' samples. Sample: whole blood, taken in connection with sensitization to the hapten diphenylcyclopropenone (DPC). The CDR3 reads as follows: CASSLISSYEQYF. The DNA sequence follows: TGTGCCAGCAGCCTAATAAGCTCCTACGAGCAGTACTTC.